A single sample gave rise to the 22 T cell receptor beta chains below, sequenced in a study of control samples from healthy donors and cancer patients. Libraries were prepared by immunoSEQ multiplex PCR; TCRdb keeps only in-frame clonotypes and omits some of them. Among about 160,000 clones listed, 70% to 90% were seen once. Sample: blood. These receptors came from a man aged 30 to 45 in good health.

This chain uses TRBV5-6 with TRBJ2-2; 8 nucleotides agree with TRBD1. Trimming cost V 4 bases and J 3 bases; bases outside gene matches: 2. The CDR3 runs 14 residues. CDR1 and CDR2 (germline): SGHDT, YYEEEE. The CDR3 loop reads CASSRQGYTGELFF. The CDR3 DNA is TGTGCCAGCAGCCGACAGGGGTACACCGGGGAGCTGTTTTTT.

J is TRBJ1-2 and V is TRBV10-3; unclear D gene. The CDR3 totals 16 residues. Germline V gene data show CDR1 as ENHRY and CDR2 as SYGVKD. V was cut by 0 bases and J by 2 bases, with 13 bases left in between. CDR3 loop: CAISESTRAVNYGYTF. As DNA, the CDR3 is TGTGCCATCAGTGAGTCGACTCGGGCAGTCAACTATGGCTACACCTTC.

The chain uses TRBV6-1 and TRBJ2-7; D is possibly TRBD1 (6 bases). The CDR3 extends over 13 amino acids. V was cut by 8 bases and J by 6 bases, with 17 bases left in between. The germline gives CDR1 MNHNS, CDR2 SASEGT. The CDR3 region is CASGSGHAREQYF. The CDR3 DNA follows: TGTGCCAGCGGCTCGGGACATGCCCGCGAGCAGTACTTC.

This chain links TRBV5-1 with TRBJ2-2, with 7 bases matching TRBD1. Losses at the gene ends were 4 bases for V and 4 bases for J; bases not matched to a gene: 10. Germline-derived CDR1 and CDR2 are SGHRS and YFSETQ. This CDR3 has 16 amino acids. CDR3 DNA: TGCGCCAGCAGCCAAGACAGGGCGGCCCCCACCGGGGAGCTGTTTTTT. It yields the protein CASSQDRAAPTGELFF.

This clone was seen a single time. The DNA of the CDR3 is TGTGCCAGCAGTCTTGGGACTGCTAATTCACCCCTCCACTTT. Residues: CASSLGTANSPLHF. The rearrangement links TRBV27 to TRBJ1-6; tentatively, D is TRBD1 (5 bases). Per the germline V gene, CDR1 is MNHEY and CDR2 is SMNVEV (reference sequence). This CDR3 spans 14 amino acids. Trimming took 5 bases from V and 6 from J, leaving 11 bases between them.

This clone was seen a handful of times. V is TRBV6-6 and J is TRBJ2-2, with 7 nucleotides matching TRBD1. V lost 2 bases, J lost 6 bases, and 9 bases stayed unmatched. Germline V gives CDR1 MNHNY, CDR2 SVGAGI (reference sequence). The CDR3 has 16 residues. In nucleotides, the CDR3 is TGTGCCAGCAGTTACCTTCCAACAGGGGTCCCCGGGGAGCTGTTTTTT. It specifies CASSYLPTGVPGELFF.

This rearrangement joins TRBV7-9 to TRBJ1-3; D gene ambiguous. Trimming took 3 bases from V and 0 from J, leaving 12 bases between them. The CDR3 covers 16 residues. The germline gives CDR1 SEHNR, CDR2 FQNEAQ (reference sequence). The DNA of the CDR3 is TGTGCCAGCAGCTTTTCTATACTCAGCTCTGGAAACACCATATATTTT. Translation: CASSFSILSSGNTIYF.

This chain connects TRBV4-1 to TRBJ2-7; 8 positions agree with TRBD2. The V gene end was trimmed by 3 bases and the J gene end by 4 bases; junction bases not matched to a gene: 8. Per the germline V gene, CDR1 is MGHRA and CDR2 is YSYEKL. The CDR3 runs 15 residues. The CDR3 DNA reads TGCGCCAGCAGCCAGAGCGGGGGCCCTACATACGAGCAGTACTTC. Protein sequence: CASSQSGGPTYEQYF.

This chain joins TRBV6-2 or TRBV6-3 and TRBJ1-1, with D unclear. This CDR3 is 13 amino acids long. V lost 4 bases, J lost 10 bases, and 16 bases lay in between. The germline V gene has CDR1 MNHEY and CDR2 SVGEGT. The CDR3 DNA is TGTGCCAGCAGTTTGATCAAGGGTCGAGGAGCTTTCTTT. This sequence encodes CASSLIKGRGAFF.

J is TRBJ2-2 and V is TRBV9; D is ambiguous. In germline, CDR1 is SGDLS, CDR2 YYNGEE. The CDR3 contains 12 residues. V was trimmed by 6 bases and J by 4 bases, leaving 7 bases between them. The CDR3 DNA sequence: TGTGCCAGCACCAGTCCCACCGGGGAGCTGTTTTTT. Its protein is CASTSPTGELFF.

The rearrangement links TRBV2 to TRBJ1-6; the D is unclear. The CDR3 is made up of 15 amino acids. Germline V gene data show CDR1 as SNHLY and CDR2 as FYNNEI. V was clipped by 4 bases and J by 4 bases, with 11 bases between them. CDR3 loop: CASSAGSDYNSPLHF. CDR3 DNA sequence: TGTGCCAGCAGTGCCGGAAGCGATTATAATTCACCCCTCCACTTT.

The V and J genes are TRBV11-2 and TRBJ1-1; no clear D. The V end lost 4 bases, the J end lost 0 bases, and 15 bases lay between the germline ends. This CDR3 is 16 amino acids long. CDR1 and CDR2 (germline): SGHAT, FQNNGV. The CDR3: CASSSGRVNMNTEAFF. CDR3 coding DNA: TGTGCCAGCAGCTCCGGTAGGGTAAACATGAACACTGAAGCTTTCTTT.

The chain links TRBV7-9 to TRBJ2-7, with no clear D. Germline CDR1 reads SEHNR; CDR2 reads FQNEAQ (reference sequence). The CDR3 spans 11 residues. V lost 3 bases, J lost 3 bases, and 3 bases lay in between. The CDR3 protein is CASSLVYEQYF. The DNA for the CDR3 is TGTGCCAGCAGCTTGGTCTACGAGCAGTACTTC.

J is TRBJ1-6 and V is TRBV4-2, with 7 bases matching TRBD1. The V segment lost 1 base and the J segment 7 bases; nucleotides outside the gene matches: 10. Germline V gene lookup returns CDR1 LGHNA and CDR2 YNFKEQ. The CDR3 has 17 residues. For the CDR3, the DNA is TGTGCCAGCAGCCAAGTGCCTCCCGGACAGGCGAATTCACCCCTCCACTTT. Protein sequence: CASSQVPPGQANSPLHF.

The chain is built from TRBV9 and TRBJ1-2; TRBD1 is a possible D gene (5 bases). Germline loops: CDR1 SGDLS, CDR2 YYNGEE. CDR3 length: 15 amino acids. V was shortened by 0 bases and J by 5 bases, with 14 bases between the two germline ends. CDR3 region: CASSVAETVSYGYTF. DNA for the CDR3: TGTGCCAGCAGCGTAGCGGAGACAGTCTCTTATGGCTACACCTTC.

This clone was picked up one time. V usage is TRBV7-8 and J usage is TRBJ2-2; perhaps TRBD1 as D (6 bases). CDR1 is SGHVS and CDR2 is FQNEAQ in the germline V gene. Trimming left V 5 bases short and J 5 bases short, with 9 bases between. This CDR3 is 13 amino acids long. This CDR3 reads CASSVQGTGELFF. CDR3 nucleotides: TGTGCCAGCAGCGTACAGGGAACCGGGGAGCTGTTTTTT.

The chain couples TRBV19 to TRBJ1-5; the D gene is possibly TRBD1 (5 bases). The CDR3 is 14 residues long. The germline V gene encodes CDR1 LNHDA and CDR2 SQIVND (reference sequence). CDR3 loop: CAGGGTQRNQPQHF. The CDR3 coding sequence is TGTGCTGGGGGTGGCACTCAGAGAAATCAGCCCCAGCATTTT.

This CDR3 is CASSLALKGRDWYNEQFF. CDR3 nucleotide sequence: TGTGCCAGCAGCTTAGCGCTAAAAGGCCGGGACTGGTACAATGAGCAGTTCTTC. The gene calls are TRBV7-9 and TRBJ2-1; D might be TRBD2 (6 bases). This CDR3 has 18 residues. V dropped 0 bases and J dropped 4 bases, with 19 bases sitting between them. Germline V CDR1 and CDR2: SEHNR, FQNEAQ (reference sequence).

CDR3: CASSTDRTGGRGYTF. CDR3 sequence (DNA): TGCGCCAGCAGCACCGACCGGACAGGGGGCAGGGGCTACACCTTC. The V call is TRBV5-1, the J call TRBJ1-2, with TRBD1 identical over 11 bases. The germline V gene encodes CDR1 SGHRS and CDR2 YFSETQ. The CDR3 loop spans 15 amino acids. After removal of 4 bases from V and 8 bases from J, the junction contained 10 bases not matched to a gene.

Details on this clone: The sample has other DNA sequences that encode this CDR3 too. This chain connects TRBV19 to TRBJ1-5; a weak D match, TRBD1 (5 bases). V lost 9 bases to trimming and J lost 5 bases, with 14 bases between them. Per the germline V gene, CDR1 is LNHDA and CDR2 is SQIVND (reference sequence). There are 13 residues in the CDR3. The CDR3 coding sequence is TGTGCCAGCTCTCGGCAGGGCGATCAGCCCCAGCATTTT. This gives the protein CASSRQGDQPQHF.

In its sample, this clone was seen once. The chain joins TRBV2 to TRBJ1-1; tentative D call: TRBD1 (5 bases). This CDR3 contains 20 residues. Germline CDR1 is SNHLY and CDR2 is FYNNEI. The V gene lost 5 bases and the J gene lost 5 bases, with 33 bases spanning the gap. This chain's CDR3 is CASSPGRGRAEAGEGTEAFF. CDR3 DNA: TGTGCCAGCAGTCCCGGGCGGGGCAGGGCAGAAGCGGGGGAGGGAACTGAAGCTTTCTTT.

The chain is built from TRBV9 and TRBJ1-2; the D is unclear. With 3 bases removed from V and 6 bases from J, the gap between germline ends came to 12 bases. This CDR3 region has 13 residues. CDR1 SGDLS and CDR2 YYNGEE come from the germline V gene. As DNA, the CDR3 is TGTGCCAGCAGCGCATCCTATCGGGATGGCTACACCTTC. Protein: CASSASYRDGYTF.